Listed below are T cell receptor beta chains from one sample, sequenced in a study of cytomegalovirus exposure and HLA in healthy donors. Only in-frame clones appear in the TCRdb table, and some are missing; sequencing was by immunoSEQ multiplex PCR. Here the sample spans approximately 160,000 clones, about 81% being singletons. Sequencing used PBMCs. These receptors were collected from a woman aged 45-65 years in good health and CMV-seropositive. Both conserved end residues are part of each CDR3. The D gene is left open where the match is weak. Not every row has a clone size; where given, it reads once, few, many or a size class.

v_gene	d_gene	j_gene	abundance	CDR3nt	CDR3aa
TRBV30	-	TRBJ1-3	-	TGTGCCTTCACAGGCGGATACTCTGGAAACACCATATATTTT	CAFTGGYSGNTIYF
TRBV10-3	-	TRBJ1-2	-	TGTGCCATCAGGGGAACAGGGAACTATGGCTACACCTTC	CAIRGTGNYGYTF
TRBV25-1	-	TRBJ2-1	-	TGTGCCAGCAGTGAATATGGAGCTAGGAATGAGCAGTTCTTC	CASSEYGARNEQFF
TRBV19	-	TRBJ1-5	-	TGTGCCAGTAGTATAGGCAGGGAAGGTCAGCCCCAGCATTTT	CASSIGREGQPQHF
TRBV11-2	TRBD2	TRBJ2-7	once	TGTGCCAGCAGCTTAGATCAGCGGGGAACTAAGTACTTC	CASSLDQRGTKYF
TRBV7-2	-	TRBJ1-5	-	TGTGCCAGCAGCTTAGACGGCAGGATTAATCAGCCCCAGCATTTT	CASSLDGRINQPQHF
TRBV4-2	-	TRBJ2-3	-	TGTGCCAGCAGCTCCCAACTGAGCACAGATACGCAGTATTTT	CASSSQLSTDTQYF
TRBV29-1	-	TRBJ2-3	-	TGCAGCGTGGGGGTTGGGCGGGGGCACACAGATACGCAGTATTTT	CSVGVGRGHTDTQYF
TRBV5-8	-	TRBJ1-5	-	TGTGCCAGCAGCTGGGCAAATCAGCCCCAGCATTTT	CASSWANQPQHF
TRBV27	-	TRBJ1-1	-	TGTGCCAGCAGTTTATCGTGGGTAGGAGGAACCACTGAAGCTTTCTTT	CASSLSWVGGTTEAFF
TRBV30	-	TRBJ1-2	-	TGTGCCTGGAGTCCCCTTGTCAGGTCCCACAATGGCTACACCTTC	CAWSPLVRSHNGYTF
TRBV6-1	TRBD2	TRBJ2-3	-	TGTGCCAGCAGTGGACAGAGACTAGCGGGACGCACAGATACGCAGTATTTT	CASSGQRLAGRTDTQYF
TRBV6-1	TRBD1	TRBJ1-2	-	TGTGCCCGGGAGGGACAGGGTGGGGATGGCTACACCTTC	CAREGQGGDGYTF
TRBV19	TRBD1	TRBJ1-1	-	TGTGCCAGTACCCGGGACAGGGCGATCACTGAAGCTTTCTTT	CASTRDRAITEAFF
TRBV9	TRBD1	TRBJ2-5	-	TGTGCCAGCAGCGTGGACAGGGGCCAAGAGACCCAGTACTTC	CASSVDRGQETQYF
TRBV2	TRBD2	TRBJ2-7	-	TGTGCCAGCAGAGAGACTAGCGGGTTCGGCTCCTACGAGCAGTACTTC	CASRETSGFGSYEQYF
TRBV5-1	TRBD1	TRBJ1-6	-	TGCGCCAGCAGCTCCGGGGACAGGGGATATAATTCACCCCTCCACTTT	CASSSGDRGYNSPLHF
TRBV10-3	-	TRBJ2-5	-	TGTGCCATCAGTGGGTTTGCCGGAGATCAAGAGACCCAGTACTTC	CAISGFAGDQETQYF
TRBV6-6	TRBD2	TRBJ2-1	-	TGTGCCAGCAGGACGAGCGGGGTCTCCTACAATGAGCAGTTCTTC	CASRTSGVSYNEQFF
TRBV19	-	TRBJ2-4	-	TGTGCCAGTAGTTCAGGGGATGCCAAAAACATTCAGTACTTC	CASSSGDAKNIQYF
TRBV9	TRBD2	TRBJ2-2	-	TGTGCCAGCAGCGTTCTAGCGGGGGGTTACACCGGGGAGCTGTTTTTT	CASSVLAGGYTGELFF
TRBV2	-	TRBJ1-5	-	TGTGCCAGCAGCCGCTCAGGGTTCGCTCAGCCCCAGCATTTT	CASSRSGFAQPQHF
TRBV5-4	TRBD1	TRBJ2-7	-	TGTGCCAGCAGCCTGATGACAGGGTCTAACTACGAGCAGTACTTC	CASSLMTGSNYEQYF
TRBV19	TRBD1	TRBJ1-1	-	TGTGCCAGTAGCCTAGGGGCCAAACAGGGGGCGAACACTGAAGCTTTCTTT	CASSLGAKQGANTEAFF
TRBV19	-	TRBJ1-6	-	TGTGCCAGTAGAGGGGCCAGGAATAATTCACCCCTCCACTTT	CASRGARNNSPLHF
TRBV11-2	TRBD1	TRBJ1-1	-	TGTGCCAGCAGCTCCGCCCGACAGGGCTCTGTTGGAACTTTCTTT	CASSSARQGSVGTFF
TRBV5-1	-	TRBJ2-3	-	TGCGCCAGCAGCAGTGGCGGGCCCACAGATACGCAGTATTTT	CASSSGGPTDTQYF
TRBV4-1	-	TRBJ1-1	-	TGCGCCAGCAGCCCAGGACAGTTGAACACTGAAGCTTTCTTT	CASSPGQLNTEAFF
TRBV28	-	TRBJ2-5	-	TGTGCCAGCATGGGACTTCAAGAGACCCAGTACTTC	CASMGLQETQYF
TRBV5-1	-	TRBJ2-5	-	TGCGCCAGCAGCTTGGCTGGAGGGGAAGAGACCCAGTACTTC	CASSLAGGEETQYF
TRBV7-2	-	TRBJ1-4	-	TGTGCCAGCAGTAACAGGGCGGGTGAAAAACTGTTTTTT	CASSNRAGEKLFF
TRBV27	-	TRBJ2-7	-	TGTGCCAGCGGGCCGGGACTGTACTCCTACGAGCAGTACTTC	CASGPGLYSYEQYF
TRBV7-9	TRBD2	TRBJ2-1	-	TGTGCCAGCAGCTCTGGACAAATAGCGGGGGGGCTTAATGAGCAGTTCTTC	CASSSGQIAGGLNEQFF
TRBV5-1	-	TRBJ2-3	-	TGCGCCAGCAGCGAAGTAACAGGGTTTACAGATACGCAGTATTTT	CASSEVTGFTDTQYF
TRBV5-1	-	TRBJ2-5	once	TGCGCCAGCAGCTTGTCAGGTCAGACCCAGTACTTC	CASSLSGQTQYF
TRBV5-1	-	TRBJ1-6	-	TGCGCCAGCAGCGGCAATTTGGTCTCATCGGGATCACCCCTCCACTTT	CASSGNLVSSGSPLHF
TRBV18	-	TRBJ2-2	-	TGTGCCAGCTCACCTGTGGGGCCCTACACCGGGGAGCTGTTTTTT	CASSPVGPYTGELFF
TRBV6-1	TRBD2	TRBJ2-1	-	TGTGCCAGCAGTGAATGGGCGGGGGGGACCTACAATGAGCAGTTCTTC	CASSEWAGGTYNEQFF
TRBV4-1	TRBD2	TRBJ2-2	-	TGCGCCAGCAGCCTAGGACTAGCGCGGGGAGCGAACACCGGGGAGCTGTTTTTT	CASSLGLARGANTGELFF
TRBV2	TRBD2	TRBJ2-2	few	TGTGCCAGCAGCCGGGGGGGCCTAAGGACCGGGGAGCTGTTTTTT	CASSRGGLRTGELFF
TRBV25-1	TRBD1	TRBJ1-4	-	TGTGCCAGCGGCGCCCAGGGACAGGAGAATGAAAAACTGTTTTTT	CASGAQGQENEKLFF
TRBV19	-	TRBJ1-1	-	TGTGCCAGTAGTTCACAGACAAGGGGGTGGAACACTGAAGCTTTCTTT	CASSSQTRGWNTEAFF
TRBV5-1	TRBD2	TRBJ2-7	-	TGCGCCAGCGCCCCCCGAAGCTTGACTAGCGGGGGCTACGAGCAGTACTTC	CASAPRSLTSGGYEQYF
TRBV27	TRBD1	TRBJ2-1	-	TGTGCCAGCAGTTACCAGCCGGGACAGGGTGAGTTCTTC	CASSYQPGQGEFF
TRBV12-2	-	TRBJ1-6	-	TGTGCAAGTCGCCCATGGACAGGAGACCACTTT	CASRPWTGDHF
TRBV4-1	-	TRBJ2-2	-	TGCGCCAGCAGCCCCCCGGGCGGGGTCACCGGGGAGCTGTTTTTT	CASSPPGGVTGELFF
TRBV7-2	TRBD1	TRBJ1-1	-	TGTGCCAGCAGCCTGACAGGGTTTAGCACTGAAGCTTTCTTT	CASSLTGFSTEAFF
TRBV2	-	TRBJ2-3	-	TGTGCCAGCAGTGAACGCAGCCCGGGGAAAGATACGCAGTATTTT	CASSERSPGKDTQYF
TRBV5-5	-	TRBJ1-2	-	TGTGCCAGCAGCTTGGGGGGGCCGACGGTCTATGGCTACACCTTC	CASSLGGPTVYGYTF
TRBV4-1	-	TRBJ2-3	-	TGCGCCAGCAGCCAAGGGGTTGCGGGCCCCAGCACAGATACGCAGTATTTT	CASSQGVAGPSTDTQYF